The sequence of this T cell receptor (beta chain) was determined in a study of CD8+CD57+ T cells in acquired aplastic anemia. Background on the study: An average of 3.2 ug of DNA was obtained from sorted CD4+ and CD8+ cells. Study-wide results and limits: Fewer than 30 shared CD8+ CDR3s appeared highly expressed within patients' immunodominant clones. Significant differences in CD8+ Simpson's diversity were not observed between patients and controls.

The sequenced patients had an expansion of CD8+CD57+ cells seen by flow cytometry. Details on this clonotype: The antigen is unknown.

Trimming pared 4 bases from V and 3 bases from J, leaving 17 bases between. Germline V lookup: CDR1 SGHTA, CDR2 FQGNSA. The CDR3 spans 16 residues. The use of genomic DNA as template underpinned the TCR beta VDJ and CDR3 profiling. Each CDR3 protein is one row after TCRdb ran MiXCR on the reads. The sample carries around 430,000 distinct CDR3 sequences, more than 25% recorded once. The receptor was isolated from a human donor with aplastic anemia. The chain couples TRBV7-2 to TRBJ2-3; possibly TRBD2 for D (6 bases). Material: sorted CD4+, CD8+, or CD8+CD57+ T cells (not recorded which) from PBMCs. The CDR3 reads CASSSFGGISTDTQYF. CDR3 nucleotides: TGTGCCAGCAGCTCCTTTGGGGGGATCTCGACAGATACGCAGTATTTT.